This T cell receptor (beta chain) is from a study of human T cells and chemical hapten exposure. Looking at the study overall: Slight volume differences across pooled libraries mainly accounted for varying per-sample TCR yields.

This clonotype was seen more than once but under ten times. TCRdb re-derived calls from the RACE reads in MiXCR, one entry per CDR3 protein. The sample yields 370,000 or so distinct CDR3 sequences, approximately 5% seen once. Noted time point: patch test 1, 2 weeks after DPC sensitization. Treatment reported: therapeutic diphenylcyclopropenone sensitization with weekly scalp DPC. The total RNA was obtained from whole blood that was not fractionated. Losses at the gene ends were 4 bases for V and 7 bases for J; bases not matched to a gene: 15. Germline assignment: CDR1 SGHDN and CDR2 FVKESK. The CDR3 length is 16 residues.

The genes are TRBV14 and TRBJ2-5, with 7 bases fitting TRBD2. The material was whole blood, obtained in connection with sensitization to the hapten diphenylcyclopropenone (DPC). The TCR comes from a woman aged 45 to 65 with alopecia areata. Some clones in this sample may be carry-over from other donors' samples. CDR3 residues: CASSPGPGLGLVTQYF. CDR3 nucleotides: TGTGCCAGCAGCCCGGGGCCAGGACTAGGCCTGGTGACCCAGTACTTC.